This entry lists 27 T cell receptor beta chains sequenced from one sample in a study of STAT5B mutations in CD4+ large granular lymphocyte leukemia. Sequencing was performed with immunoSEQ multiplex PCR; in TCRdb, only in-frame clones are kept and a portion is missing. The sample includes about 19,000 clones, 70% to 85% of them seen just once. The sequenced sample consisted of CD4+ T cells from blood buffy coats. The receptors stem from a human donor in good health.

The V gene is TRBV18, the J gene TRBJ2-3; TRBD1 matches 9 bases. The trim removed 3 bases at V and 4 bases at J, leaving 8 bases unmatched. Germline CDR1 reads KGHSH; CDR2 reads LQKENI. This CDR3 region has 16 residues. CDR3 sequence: CASSPQTGGSADTQYF. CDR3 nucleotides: TGTGCCAGCTCACCTCAGACAGGGGGTTCGGCAGATACGCAGTATTTT.

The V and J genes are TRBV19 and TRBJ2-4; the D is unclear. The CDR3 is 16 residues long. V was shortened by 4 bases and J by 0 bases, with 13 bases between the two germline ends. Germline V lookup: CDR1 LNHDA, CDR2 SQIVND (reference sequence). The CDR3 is CASSNTESLAKNIQYF. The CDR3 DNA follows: TGTGCCAGTAGTAATACGGAGTCACTAGCCAAAAACATTCAGTACTTC. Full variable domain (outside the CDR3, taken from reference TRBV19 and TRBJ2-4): DGGITQSPKYLFRKEGQNVTLSCEQNLNHDAMYWYRQDPGQGLRLIYYSQIVNDFQKGDIAEGYSVSREKKESFPLTVTSAQKNPTAFYLCASSNTESLAKNIQYFGAGTRLSVL.

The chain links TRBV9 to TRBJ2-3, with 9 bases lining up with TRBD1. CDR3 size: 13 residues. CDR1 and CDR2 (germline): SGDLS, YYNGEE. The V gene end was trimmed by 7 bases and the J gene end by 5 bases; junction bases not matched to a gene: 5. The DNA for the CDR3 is TGTGCCAGCCGAGCGACAGGGGGAGATACGCAGTATTTT. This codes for CASRATGGDTQYF.

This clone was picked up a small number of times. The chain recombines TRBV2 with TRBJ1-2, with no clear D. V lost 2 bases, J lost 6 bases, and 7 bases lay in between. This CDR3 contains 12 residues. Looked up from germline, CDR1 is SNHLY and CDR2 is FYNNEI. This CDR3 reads CASSESGDGYTF. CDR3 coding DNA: TGTGCCAGCAGTGAATCTGGGGATGGCTACACCTTC.

Here the CDR3 reads CASSYGSGTFYEQYF. For the CDR3, the DNA is TGTGCCAGCAGTTATGGTAGCGGGACTTTCTACGAGCAGTACTTC. The V and J genes are TRBV6-5 and TRBJ2-7; TRBD2 aligns across 8 bases. From germline, CDR1 is MNHEY and CDR2 SVGAGI. CDR3 length: 15 residues. With V trimmed by 3 bases and J by 3 bases, 7 bases remained unmatched.

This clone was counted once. The CDR3 DNA reads as TGTGCCAGTGAATCCCCTAGCGGGAATGAGCAGTTCTTC. Translated, it gives CASESPSGNEQFF. The V gene is TRBV7-6, the J gene TRBJ2-1; TRBD2 matches 8 bases. The CDR3 runs 13 residues. Trimming removed 9 bases from V and 7 bases from J; junction bases left unmatched: 8. CDR1 is SGHVS, CDR2 FNYEAQ, per germline.

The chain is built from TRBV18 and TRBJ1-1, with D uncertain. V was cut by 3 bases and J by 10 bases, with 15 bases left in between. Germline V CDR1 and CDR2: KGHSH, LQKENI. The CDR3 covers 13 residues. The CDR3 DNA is TGTGCCAGCTCACCGGACTCTGGCCAGGTAGCTTTCTTT. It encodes CASSPDSGQVAFF.

This chain's CDR3 is CASSYSSSGSWGTQYF. CDR3 coding DNA: TGTGCCAGCAGTTACTCATCTAGCGGGAGCTGGGGGACCCAGTACTTC. The chain couples TRBV6-5 to TRBJ2-5; 10 bases map to TRBD2. Germline values: CDR1 MNHEY, CDR2 SVGAGI. CDR3 length: 16 residues. The ends lost 0 bases at V and 7 bases at J; junction bases unmatched: 8.

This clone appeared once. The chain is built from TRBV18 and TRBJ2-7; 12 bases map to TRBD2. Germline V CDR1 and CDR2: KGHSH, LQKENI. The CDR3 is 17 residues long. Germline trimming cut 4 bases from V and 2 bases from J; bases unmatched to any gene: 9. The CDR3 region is CASSRKTSGSSPYEQYF. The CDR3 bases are TGTGCCAGCTCACGAAAGACTAGCGGGAGTTCCCCCTACGAGCAGTACTTC.

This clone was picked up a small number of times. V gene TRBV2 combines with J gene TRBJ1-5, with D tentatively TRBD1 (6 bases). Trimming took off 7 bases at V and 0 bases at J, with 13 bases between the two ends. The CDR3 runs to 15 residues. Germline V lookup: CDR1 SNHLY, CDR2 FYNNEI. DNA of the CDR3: TGTGCCAGCAAGGACAGAGCATATAGCAATCAGCCCCAGCATTTT. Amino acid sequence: CASKDRAYSNQPQHF.

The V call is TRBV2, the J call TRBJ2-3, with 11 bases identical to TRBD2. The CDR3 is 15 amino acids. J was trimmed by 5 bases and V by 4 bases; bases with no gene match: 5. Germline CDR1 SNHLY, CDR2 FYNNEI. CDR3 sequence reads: CASSAGTSGRDTQYF. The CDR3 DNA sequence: TGTGCCAGCAGTGCCGGGACTAGCGGAAGAGATACGCAGTATTTT.

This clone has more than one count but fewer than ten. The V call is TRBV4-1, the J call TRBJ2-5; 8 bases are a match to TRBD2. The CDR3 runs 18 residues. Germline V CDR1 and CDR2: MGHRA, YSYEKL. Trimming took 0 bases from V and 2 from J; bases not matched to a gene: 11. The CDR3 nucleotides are TGCGCCAGCAGCCAAGAAACTTTGGCGGGAGGCGTACAAGAGACCCAGTACTTC. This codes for CASSQETLAGGVQETQYF.

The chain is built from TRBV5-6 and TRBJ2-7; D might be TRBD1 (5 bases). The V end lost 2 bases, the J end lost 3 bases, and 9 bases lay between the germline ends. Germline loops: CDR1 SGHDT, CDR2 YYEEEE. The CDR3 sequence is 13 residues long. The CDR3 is CASSFQGRYEQYF. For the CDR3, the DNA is TGTGCCAGCAGCTTCCAGGGCCGCTACGAGCAGTACTTC.

Here the CDR3 reads CASSIHRDAGANVLTF. DNA for the CDR3: TGTGCCAGCAGTATCCACAGGGACGCTGGGGCCAACGTCCTGACTTTC. The rearrangement uses TRBV27 and TRBJ2-6, with D perhaps matching TRBD1 (6 bases). CDR3 size: 16 residues. V was pared by 5 bases and J by 2 bases, with 13 bases between. CDR1 and CDR2 from the germline V gene are MNHEY and SMNVEV (reference sequence).

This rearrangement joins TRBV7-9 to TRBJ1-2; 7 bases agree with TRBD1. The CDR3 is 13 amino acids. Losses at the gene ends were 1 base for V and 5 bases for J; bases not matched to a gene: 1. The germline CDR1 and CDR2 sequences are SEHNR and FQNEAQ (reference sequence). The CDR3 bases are TGTGCCAGCAGCTTAGAGGGGGCGTATGGCTACACCTTC. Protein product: CASSLEGAYGYTF.

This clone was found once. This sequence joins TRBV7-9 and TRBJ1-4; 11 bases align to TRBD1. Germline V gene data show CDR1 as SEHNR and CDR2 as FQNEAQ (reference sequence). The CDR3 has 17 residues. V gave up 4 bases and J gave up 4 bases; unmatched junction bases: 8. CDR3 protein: CASSSGTGGMHNEKLFF. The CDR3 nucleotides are TGTGCCAGCAGCTCCGGGACAGGGGGTATGCATAATGAAAAACTGTTTTTT.

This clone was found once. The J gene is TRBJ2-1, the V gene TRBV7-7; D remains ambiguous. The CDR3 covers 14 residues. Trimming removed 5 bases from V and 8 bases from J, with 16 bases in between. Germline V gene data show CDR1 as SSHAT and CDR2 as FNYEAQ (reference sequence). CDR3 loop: CASSLLGYGDEQFF. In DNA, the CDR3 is TGTGCCAGCAGCCTCCTGGGGTACGGCGATGAGCAGTTCTTC.

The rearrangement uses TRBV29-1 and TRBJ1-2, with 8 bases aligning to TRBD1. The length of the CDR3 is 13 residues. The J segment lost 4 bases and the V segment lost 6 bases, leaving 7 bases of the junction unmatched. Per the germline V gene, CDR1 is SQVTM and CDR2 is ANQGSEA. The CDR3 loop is CSVPDRGTYGYTF. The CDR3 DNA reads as TGCAGCGTCCCTGACAGGGGAACCTATGGCTACACCTTC.

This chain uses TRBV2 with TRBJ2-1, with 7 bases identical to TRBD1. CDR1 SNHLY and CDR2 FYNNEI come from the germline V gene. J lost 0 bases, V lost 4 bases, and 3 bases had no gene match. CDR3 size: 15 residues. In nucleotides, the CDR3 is TGTGCCAGCAGTGGACAGGGCTACTCCTACAATGAGCAGTTCTTC. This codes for CASSGQGYSYNEQFF. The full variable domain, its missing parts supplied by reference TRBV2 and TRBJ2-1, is EPEVTQTPSHQVTQMGQEVILRCVPISNHLYFYWYRQILGQKVEFLVSFYNNEISEKSEIFDDQFSVERPDGSNFTLKIRSTKLEDSAMYFCASSGQGYSYNEQFFGPGTRLTVL.

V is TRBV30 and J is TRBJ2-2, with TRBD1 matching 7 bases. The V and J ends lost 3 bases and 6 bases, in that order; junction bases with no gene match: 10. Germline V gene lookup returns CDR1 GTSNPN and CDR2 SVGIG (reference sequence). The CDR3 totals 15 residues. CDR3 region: CAWRQPGQTSGELFF. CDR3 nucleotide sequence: TGTGCCTGGAGGCAACCGGGACAGACTTCCGGGGAGCTGTTTTTT.

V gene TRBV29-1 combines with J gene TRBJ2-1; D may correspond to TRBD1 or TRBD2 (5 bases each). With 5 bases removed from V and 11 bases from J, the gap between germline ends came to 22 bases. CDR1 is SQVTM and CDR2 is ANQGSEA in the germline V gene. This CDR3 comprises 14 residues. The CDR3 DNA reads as TGCAGCGTTACACCCGGGACCGACCTCTTTAAGCAGTTCTTC. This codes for CSVTPGTDLFKQFF.

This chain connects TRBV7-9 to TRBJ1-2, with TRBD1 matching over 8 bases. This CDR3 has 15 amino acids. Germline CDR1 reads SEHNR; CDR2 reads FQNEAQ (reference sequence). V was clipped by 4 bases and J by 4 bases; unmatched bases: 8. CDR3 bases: TGTGCCAGCAGCTCTGGAGGACAGGGCGGCTATGGCTACACCTTC. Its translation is CASSSGGQGGYGYTF.

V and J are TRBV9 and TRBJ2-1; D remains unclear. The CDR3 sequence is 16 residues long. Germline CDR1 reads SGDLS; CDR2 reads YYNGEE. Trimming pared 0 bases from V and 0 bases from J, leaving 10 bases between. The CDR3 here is CASSVGSPSSYNEQFF. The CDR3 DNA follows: TGTGCCAGCAGCGTAGGCTCACCCAGCTCCTACAATGAGCAGTTCTTC.

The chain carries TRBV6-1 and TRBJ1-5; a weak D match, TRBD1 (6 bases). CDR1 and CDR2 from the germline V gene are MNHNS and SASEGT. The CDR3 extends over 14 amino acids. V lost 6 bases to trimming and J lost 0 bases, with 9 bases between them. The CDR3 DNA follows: TGTGCCAGCAGGGACAGTTATAGCAATCAGCCCCAGCATTTT. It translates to CASRDSYSNQPQHF.

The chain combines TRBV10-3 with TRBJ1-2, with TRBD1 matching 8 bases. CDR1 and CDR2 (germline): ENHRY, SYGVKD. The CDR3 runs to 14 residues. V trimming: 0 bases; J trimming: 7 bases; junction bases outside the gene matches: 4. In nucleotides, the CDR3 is TGTGCCATCAGTGAGTCGACAGGGGACGGTGGCTACACCTTC. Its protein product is CAISESTGDGGYTF.

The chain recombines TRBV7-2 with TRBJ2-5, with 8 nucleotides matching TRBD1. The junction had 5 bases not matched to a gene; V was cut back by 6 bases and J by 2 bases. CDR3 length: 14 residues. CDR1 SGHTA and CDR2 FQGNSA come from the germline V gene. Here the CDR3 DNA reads TGTGCCAGCAGACGGACAGGGTTACAAGAGACCCAGTACTTC. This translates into CASRRTGLQETQYF.

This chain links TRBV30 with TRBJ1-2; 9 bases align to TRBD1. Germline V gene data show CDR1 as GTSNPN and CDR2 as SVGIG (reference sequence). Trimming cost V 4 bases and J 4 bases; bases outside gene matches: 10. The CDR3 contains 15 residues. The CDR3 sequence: CAWITWTGEAYGYTF. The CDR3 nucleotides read TGTGCCTGGATCACTTGGACAGGGGAGGCCTATGGCTACACCTTC.